This T cell receptor beta chain is drawn from a study of T cells in narcolepsy. Study details: Donors had narcolepsy type 1 or type 2, or were healthy controls.

Assay: immunoSEQ multiplex PCR; the TCRdb copy retains only in-frame clones and omits some. In the table there are around 31,000 clones, approximately 78% of which are singletons. Trimming cost V 3 bases and J 7 bases, with 10 bases left between them. Germline CDR1 and CDR2: SGHAT and FQNNGV. CDR3 length: 13 amino acids. Findings of the study overall: In some patient and control memory CD4+ samples, autoreactive clones were absent. Autoreactive clonotypes reportedly recurred in blood of same and different patients, not controls. Autoreactive HCRT-specific and TRIB2-specific clonotypes were marked in same-patient CSF-versus-blood CD4+ comparisons.

Details on this clone: Antigen specificity is unknown.

The sample consisted of CD45RA- memory CD4+ T cells from PBMCs. The chain is built from TRBV11-2 and TRBJ2-1; possibly TRBD2 for D (6 bases). This TCR derives from a human donor with narcolepsy. The CDR3 DNA follows: TGTGCCAGCAGCTTGCGGCGGGATAATGAGCAGTTCTTC. Protein product: CASSLRRDNEQFF.